The rows below give T cell receptor beta chains drawn from one sample of a study of T cell changes during pregnancy in multiple sclerosis. Measured with immunoSEQ multiplex PCR; TCRdb has only the in-frame clones, and not every one. The sample records under 45,000 clones, about 88% being singletons. The specimen was CD8+ T cells from peripheral blood mononuclear cells, collected in the first trimester of pregnancy. Receptors were obtained from a female donor with multiple sclerosis, enrolled in a pregnancy study. CDR3s include the opening cysteine and the closing phenylalanine or tryptophan. Each record gives: V gene, CDR3 length, clone size, J gene, D gene, CDR3 DNA, CDR3 protein. A D gene is named only where the DNA matches it firmly. Some rows mark clone size as missing; the rest say once, few, many or name a class of expanded clone.

V: TRBV7-3; length: 12; size: .; J: TRBJ2-2; D: .; DNA: TGTGCCAGCAGCTCCGACACCGGGGAGCTGTTTTTT; CDR3: CASSSDTGELFF
V: TRBV5-6; length: 12; size: .; J: TRBJ1-2; D: .; DNA: TGTGCCAGCAGCTTTACAGGGAGTGGCTACACCTTC; CDR3: CASSFTGSGYTF
V: TRBV21-1; length: 14; size: .; J: TRBJ2-5; D: .; DNA: TGTGCCAGCAGCAGAGGAACAGGGGTCGAGACCCAGTACTTC; CDR3: CASSRGTGVETQYF
V: TRBV1; length: 14; size: .; J: TRBJ2-5; D: .; DNA: TGCACCAGCCGGACTAGCGGGCTCCTCGAGACCCAGTACTTC; CDR3: CTSRTSGLLETQYF
V: TRBV15; length: 15; size: .; J: TRBJ2-3; D: TRBD1; DNA: TGTGCCACCAGCACCCGGGACAGAGACACAGATACGCAGTATTTT; CDR3: CATSTRDRDTDTQYF
V: TRBV11-1; length: 16; size: .; J: TRBJ2-3; D: TRBD2; DNA: TGTGCCAGCAGCTTAGCGGTAGCGGGGAGCACAGATACGCAGTATTTT; CDR3: CASSLAVAGSTDTQYF
V: TRBV6-4; length: 15; size: .; J: TRBJ2-3; D: .; DNA: TGTGCCAGCAGCCGGGACACCGGAGGCACAGATACGCAGTATTTT; CDR3: CASSRDTGGTDTQYF
V: TRBV7-6; length: 16; size: .; J: TRBJ1-2; D: TRBD1; DNA: TGTGCCAGCAGCCCTTTCCGACAGGGTGGATTTTATGGCTACACCTTC; CDR3: CASSPFRQGGFYGYTF
V: TRBV14; length: 14; size: .; J: TRBJ1-5; D: .; DNA: TGTGCCAGCAGCCATCCCTCCAGCAATCAGCCCCAGCATTTT; CDR3: CASSHPSSNQPQHF
V: TRBV7-2; length: 14; size: .; J: TRBJ2-7; D: TRBD1; DNA: TGTGCCAGCAGCTTAAGACAGGGTCGCTACGAGCAGTACTTC; CDR3: CASSLRQGRYEQYF
V: TRBV5-4; length: 14; size: .; J: TRBJ2-3; D: .; DNA: TGTGCCAGCAGCTCGTCACCGGTCGCGGATACGCAGTATTTT; CDR3: CASSSSPVADTQYF
V: TRBV29-1; length: 13; size: .; J: TRBJ1-2; D: TRBD1; DNA: TGCAGCGGTTACAGGGGGACTAACTATGGCTACACCTTC; CDR3: CSGYRGTNYGYTF
V: TRBV9; length: 15; size: .; J: TRBJ1-4; D: .; DNA: TGTGCCAGCAGCGTAGATCCGATCCCGGATGAAAAACTGTTTTTT; CDR3: CASSVDPIPDEKLFF
V: TRBV7-6; length: 16; size: .; J: TRBJ2-3; D: TRBD2; DNA: TGTGCCAGCAGCTCGTCACTAGCGGGGGGGCAAGATACGCAGTATTTT; CDR3: CASSSSLAGGQDTQYF
V: TRBV9; length: 13; size: once; J: TRBJ2-3; D: .; DNA: TGTGCCAGCAGCGGCGAATTCACAGATACGCAGTATTTT; CDR3: CASSGEFTDTQYF
V: TRBV9; length: 15; size: .; J: TRBJ1-1; D: .; DNA: TGTGCCAGCAGCTCTTCCTCTGGGGCCCTGGATGGAGCTTTCTTT; CDR3: CASSSSSGALDGAFF
V: TRBV9; length: 14; size: .; J: TRBJ1-6; D: .; DNA: TGTGCCAGCAGCGTAGCCCAATATAATTCACCCCTCCACTTT; CDR3: CASSVAQYNSPLHF
V: TRBV4-1; length: 15; size: once; J: TRBJ1-1; D: TRBD1; DNA: TGCGCCAGCAGCCACCGGGACAGAGGGTACACTGAAGCTTTCTTT; CDR3: CASSHRDRGYTEAFF
V: TRBV27; length: 12; size: .; J: TRBJ1-2; D: .; DNA: TGTGCCAGCAGTTTGGAGGGCCTGATCCTTACCTTC; CDR3: CASSLEGLILTF
V: TRBV9; length: 15; size: .; J: TRBJ2-1; D: TRBD1; DNA: TGTGCCAGCAACCCTGACAGGGAGTTCTACAATGAGCAGTTCTTC; CDR3: CASNPDREFYNEQFF
V: TRBV20-1; length: 10; size: .; J: TRBJ2-7; D: .; DNA: TGCAGTGCGGGAGCCTACGAGCAGTACTTC; CDR3: CSAGAYEQYF
V: TRBV29-1; length: 15; size: .; J: TRBJ2-1; D: TRBD2; DNA: TGCAGCGCCTCGCTATCGGGGGGGTCCTACAATGAGCAGTTCTTC; CDR3: CSASLSGGSYNEQFF
V: TRBV15; length: 16; size: .; J: TRBJ1-4; D: .; DNA: TGTGCCACCAGCAGAGACGGGGGGGCTCCTAATGAAAAACTGTTTTTT; CDR3: CATSRDGGAPNEKLFF
V: TRBV2; length: 17; size: .; J: TRBJ1-1; D: TRBD1; DNA: TGTGCCAGCAGGGATACAACAGGGGGCTCCTGGGGCACTGAAGCTTTCTTT; CDR3: CASRDTTGGSWGTEAFF
V: TRBV6-1; length: 15; size: .; J: TRBJ2-3; D: TRBD2; DNA: TGTGCCAGCATAGTACTAGCGGGGGGCGGGGATACGCAGTATTTT; CDR3: CASIVLAGGGDTQYF
V: TRBV29-1; length: 17; size: .; J: TRBJ2-1; D: .; DNA: TGCAGCGTTCAAACCCCGGGGGGCCTTAGCTCCTACAATGAGCAGTTCTTC; CDR3: CSVQTPGGLSSYNEQFF
V: TRBV9; length: 17; size: .; J: TRBJ2-2; D: TRBD2; DNA: TGTGCCAGCAGCCGGATGGCTAGCGGGGCGGGTGTGGAGGAGCTGTTTTTT; CDR3: CASSRMASGAGVEELFF
V: TRBV15; length: 15; size: .; J: TRBJ2-1; D: TRBD2; DNA: TGTGCCACCAGCAGTCAATCGGGACTAATCAATGAGCAGTTCTTC; CDR3: CATSSQSGLINEQFF
V: TRBV5-1; length: 12; size: .; J: TRBJ2-7; D: TRBD2; DNA: TGCGCCAGTATTGCGGGGGGGGGCGAGCAGTACTTC; CDR3: CASIAGGGEQYF
V: TRBV6-1; length: 14; size: .; J: TRBJ1-1; D: .; DNA: TGTGCCAGCAGTGGGTTAATCCGGGGGGATGAAGCTTTCTTT; CDR3: CASSGLIRGDEAFF
V: TRBV6-5; length: 13; size: .; J: TRBJ2-7; D: .; DNA: TGTGCCAGCAGTCCGGGACACCTCTACGAGCAGTACTTC; CDR3: CASSPGHLYEQYF
V: TRBV21-1; length: 12; size: .; J: TRBJ2-7; D: .; DNA: TGTGCCAGCAGCCGCCAGGGGCGGGAGCAGTACTTC; CDR3: CASSRQGREQYF
V: TRBV4-3; length: 18; size: .; J: TRBJ2-1; D: TRBD2; DNA: TGCGCCAGCAGCCAAGACGGGAGTCTAGCGGCCGCCTACAATGAGCAGTTCTTC; CDR3: CASSQDGSLAAAYNEQFF
V: TRBV5-5; length: 14; size: .; J: TRBJ1-1; D: .; DNA: TGTGCCAGCAGCTTGGCCGACAGTAACACTGAAGCTTTCTTT; CDR3: CASSLADSNTEAFF
V: TRBV7-9; length: 16; size: .; J: TRBJ1-4; D: .; DNA: TGTGCCAGCAGCTTAGTGTTACGACAGGCTAATGAAAAACTGTTTTTT; CDR3: CASSLVLRQANEKLFF
V: TRBV19; length: 13; size: .; J: TRBJ2-1; D: .; DNA: TGTGCCAGTAGTATGACAGATTACAATGAGCAGTTCTTC; CDR3: CASSMTDYNEQFF
V: TRBV30; length: 16; size: many; J: TRBJ2-4; D: TRBD1; DNA: TGTGCCTGGAGTGTTCTTCAGGGGGCTGCCAAAAACATTCAGTACTTC; CDR3: CAWSVLQGAAKNIQYF
V: TRBV4-1; length: 14; size: .; J: TRBJ2-7; D: TRBD1; DNA: TGCGCCAGCAGCCAAAACAGGGGGCACTACGAGCAGTACTTC; CDR3: CASSQNRGHYEQYF
V: TRBV2; length: 12; size: .; J: TRBJ2-5; D: TRBD1; DNA: TGTGCCACCCTGACAGGGGCAGAGACCCAGTACTTC; CDR3: CATLTGAETQYF
V: TRBV7-8; length: 15; size: .; J: TRBJ2-7; D: TRBD2; DNA: TGTGCCAGCAGCGACAGCGGGGCCACCTACTACGAGCAGTACTTC; CDR3: CASSDSGATYYEQYF
V: TRBV5-4; length: 13; size: .; J: TRBJ2-2; D: .; DNA: TGTGCCAGCAGCTTAACCCTAACCGGGGAGCTGTTTTTT; CDR3: CASSLTLTGELFF
V: TRBV14; length: 15; size: .; J: TRBJ2-7; D: .; DNA: TGTGCCAGCAGCGGCCCAGAGGTTCCCGACTACGAGCAGTACTTC; CDR3: CASSGPEVPDYEQYF
V: TRBV5-5; length: 16; size: .; J: TRBJ2-2; D: TRBD2; DNA: TGTGCCAGCAGCCGTACTAGCGGGGGGTGGACCGGGGAGCTGTTTTTT; CDR3: CASSRTSGGWTGELFF
V: TRBV30; length: 13; size: .; J: TRBJ1-2; D: .; DNA: TGTGCCTGGGGAGGGGGGGACAACTATGGCTACACCTTC; CDR3: CAWGGGDNYGYTF
V: TRBV25-1; length: 16; size: .; J: TRBJ1-6; D: TRBD1; DNA: TGTGCCAGCAGTGAATTAACCGTCCAGGGGGATTCACCCCTCCACTTT; CDR3: CASSELTVQGDSPLHF
V: TRBV23-1; length: 13; size: .; J: TRBJ2-7; D: .; DNA: TGCGCCAGCAAGGAACCCAGGGCCTACGAGCAGTACTTC; CDR3: CASKEPRAYEQYF
V: TRBV30; length: 12; size: .; J: TRBJ1-2; D: .; DNA: TGTGCCTGGAAGAGGGATCCGGATGGCTACACCTTC; CDR3: CAWKRDPDGYTF
V: TRBV7-9; length: 13; size: .; J: TRBJ1-1; D: .; DNA: TGTGCCAGCAGCTTTACGGGTTTCCCTGAAGCTTTCTTT; CDR3: CASSFTGFPEAFF
V: TRBV30; length: 17; size: .; J: TRBJ2-1; D: TRBD2; DNA: TGTGCCTGGAGTTCCCCGGGACTAGCGGGGGGGCCTTGGGAGCAGTTCTTC; CDR3: CAWSSPGLAGGPWEQFF
V: TRBV4-1; length: 14; size: .; J: TRBJ1-4; D: .; DNA: TGCGCCAGCAGCATCAGGGCCGGGGGTGAAAAACTGTTTTTT; CDR3: CASSIRAGGEKLFF
V: TRBV7-2; length: 13; size: .; J: TRBJ2-1; D: .; DNA: TGTGCCAGCAGCCTAGAGCCAGTAGCCGAGCAGTTCTTC; CDR3: CASSLEPVAEQFF
V: TRBV6-4; length: 15; size: once; J: TRBJ2-3; D: TRBD2; DNA: TGTGCCAGCAGTGGGGGAGCGGGGGACACAGATACGCAGTATTTT; CDR3: CASSGGAGDTDTQYF
V: TRBV11-2; length: 16; size: once; J: TRBJ2-3; D: TRBD2; DNA: TGTGCCAGCAGCTTAACCCTAGCGGGGGGTCAAGATACGCAGTATTTT; CDR3: CASSLTLAGGQDTQYF
V: TRBV9; length: 14; size: .; J: TRBJ1-1; D: .; DNA: TGTGCCAGCAGCGGCGACAAGGCGTACGGTGAAGCTTTCTTT; CDR3: CASSGDKAYGEAFF
V: TRBV5-1; length: 14; size: few; J: TRBJ1-1; D: .; DNA: TGCGCCAGCAACCCCCCCGGGGGTAACACTGAAGCTTTCTTT; CDR3: CASNPPGGNTEAFF
V: TRBV4-3; length: 15; size: .; J: TRBJ2-7; D: TRBD1; DNA: TGCGCCAGCAGTTCCGGGACAGGACTTTCCTACGAGCAGTACTTC; CDR3: CASSSGTGLSYEQYF
V: TRBV6-5; length: 14; size: .; J: TRBJ2-3; D: .; DNA: TGTGCCAGCAGTATGGACCTAGGGGCAGATACGCAGTATTTT; CDR3: CASSMDLGADTQYF
V: TRBV29-1; length: 15; size: once; J: TRBJ2-3; D: TRBD2; DNA: TGCAGCGTTGTGGGGCTAGCGGGGGGGCCGGAAACGCAGTATTTT; CDR3: CSVVGLAGGPETQYF